Listed here are 20 T cell receptor beta chains from one sample, sequenced in a study of T cells in Graves' hyperthyroidism and ophthalmopathy. Amplification of TCR beta CDR3 regions was performed using RNA transcripts as template. The HTBI primer set was used in a first-round RT-PCR of the TCR CDR3. Each CDR3 protein gets one entry after TCRdb re-called the multiplex PCR reads with MiXCR. In the table there are fewer than 650,000 distinct CDR3 sequences, roughly 14% of which are singletons. Specimen: blood. All receptors derive from a woman aged 40 to 55 with Graves' ophthalmopathy.

This clonotype was observed a few times. The rearrangement links TRBV28 to TRBJ2-5; 8 nucleotides agree with TRBD2. The V gene's germline CDR1 is MDHEN and CDR2 SYDVKM. The CDR3 has 15 amino acids. Trimming removed 2 bases from V and 5 bases from J; junction bases left unmatched: 7. CDR3 protein: CASSLLQAGVETQYF. The CDR3 DNA reads as TGTGCCAGCAGTTTACTCCAAGCGGGAGTGGAGACCCAGTACTTC.

V and J are TRBV5-1 and TRBJ1-2, with no clear D. The V gene lost 2 bases and the J gene lost 4 bases, with 9 bases spanning the gap. From germline, CDR1 is SGHRS and CDR2 YFSETQ. The CDR3 runs 13 residues. CDR3 amino acids: CASSFEVLYGYTF. CDR3 bases: TGCGCCAGCAGCTTCGAGGTACTCTATGGCTACACCTTC.

This clonotype was seen more than once but under ten times. The chain carries TRBV20-1 and TRBJ2-5, with TRBD2 identical over 7 bases. The CDR3 covers 12 residues. Trimming at V came to 4 bases and at J to 9 bases, leaving 8 bases not matched to a gene. Germline V gene sequence: CDR1 DFQATT, CDR2 SNEGSKA (reference sequence). In nucleotides, the CDR3 is TGCAGTGCTACGGGAGGCACGAAGGCCCAGTACTTC. It encodes CSATGGTKAQYF.

The sample holds a few counts of this clonotype. The rearrangement links TRBV10-3 to TRBJ2-7, with a weak D call TRBD2 (6 bases). CDR1 ENHRY and CDR2 SYGVKD come from the germline V gene. V gave up 11 bases and J gave up 4 bases, with 12 bases separating them. The CDR3 consists of 11 residues. CDR3 coding DNA: TGTGCCGGGGGGACGATGTACGAGCAGTACTTC. Protein product: CAGGTMYEQYF.

The chain employs TRBV11-3 and TRBJ2-2, with D unclear. Germline CDR1 and CDR2: SGHNT and YENEEA. V was pared by 0 bases and J by 4 bases, with 9 bases between. This CDR3 comprises 15 residues. In DNA, the CDR3 is TGTGCCAGCAGCTTAGATCATCTGTCCACCGGGGAGCTGTTTTTT. Its protein is CASSLDHLSTGELFF.

As concerns this clonotype: A junction end diverges from the germline sequence, so it may reflect a read error. V gene TRBV20-1 combines with J gene TRBJ1-2; TRBD1 matches at 8 bases. Looked up from germline, CDR1 is DFQATT and CDR2 is SNEGSKA (reference sequence). The CDR3 totals 13 residues. The CDR3 reads CSVDGQGSLSTAF. The CDR3 region has the DNA TGCAGTGTCGATGGACAGGGATCTTTGTCGACCGCCTTC.

This clonotype was found a few times. This chain joins TRBV29-1 and TRBJ2-6; unclear D gene. Germline CDR1 and CDR2: SQVTM and ANQGSEA. V dropped 5 bases and J dropped 0 bases, with 5 bases sitting between them. The CDR3 is made up of 13 amino acids. The CDR3 DNA sequence: TGCAGCGTTCGGGTCTCTGGGGCCAACGTCCTGACTTTC. As protein: CSVRVSGANVLTF.

Comment on this clonotype: A read error may produce the germline difference seen at one junction end. This chain joins TRBV18 and TRBJ2-5, with TRBD2 matching 12 bases. CDR1 and CDR2 from the germline V gene are KGHSH and LQKENI. The CDR3 covers 16 residues. The CDR3 DNA is TGTGCCAGCTCACCCTCGACTAGCGGGAGTTCGGAGACCCGGTACTTC. It specifies CASSPSTSGSSETRYF.

This clonotype was detected many times. The genes are TRBV28 and TRBJ2-7, with 10 nucleotides matching TRBD2. The V gene's germline CDR1 is MDHEN and CDR2 SYDVKM. CDR3 length equals 15 residues. Unmatched junction bases numbered 5, after V lost 3 bases and J lost 3 bases. The CDR3 DNA sequence: TGTGCCAGCAGTTTCCGAGCGGGAGGGGACTACGAGCAGTACTTC. Translating it yields CASSFRAGGDYEQYF.

This rearrangement joins TRBV30 to TRBJ2-5; perhaps D is TRBD1 or TRBD2 (5 bases each). Germline V gene sequence: CDR1 GTSNPN, CDR2 SVGIG (reference sequence). With 3 bases removed from V and 4 bases from J, the gap between germline ends came to 6 bases. This CDR3 is built from 11 residues. Here the CDR3 DNA reads TGTGCCTGGAGGGGGGTAGAGACCCAGTACTTC. Its translation is CAWRGVETQYF.

There are many counts of this clonotype. The J gene is TRBJ2-7, the V gene TRBV29-1; TRBD1 is a possible D gene (6 bases). Germline CDR1 reads SQVTM; CDR2 reads ANQGSEA. With 4 bases removed from V and 6 bases from J, the gap between germline ends came to 13 bases. This CDR3 has 12 amino acids. The CDR3 loop is CSVVTGLGEQYF. CDR3 in DNA: TGCAGCGTTGTCACAGGGTTAGGCGAGCAGTACTTC.

This clonotype occurred many times. V usage is TRBV28 and J usage is TRBJ1-6; maybe TRBD1 (6 bases). The V gene's germline CDR1 is MDHEN and CDR2 SYDVKM. Trimming removed 6 bases from V and 4 bases from J, with 13 bases in between. This CDR3 has 15 amino acids. The chain's CDR3 is CASRSGQRYNSPLHF. For the CDR3, the DNA is TGTGCCAGCAGGTCAGGACAGCGATATAATTCACCCCTCCACTTT.

This clonotype was recorded at least ten times. The chain joins TRBV12-3 or TRBV12-4 to TRBJ2-2, with D unresolved. Trimming removed 3 bases from V and 3 bases from J, with 5 bases in between. The CDR3 spans 13 residues. This CDR3 reads CASSFSDTGELFF. The CDR3, as DNA: TGTGCCAGCAGTTTTTCGGACACCGGGGAGCTGTTTTTT.

The table lists this clonotype with many counts. The rearrangement joins TRBV30 to TRBJ1-1; no definite D call. Trimming took off 1 base at V and 8 bases at J, with 14 bases between the two ends. The CDR3 is 13 residues long. The germline CDR1 and CDR2 sequences are GTSNPN and SVGIG (reference sequence). CDR3 sequence reads: CAWSESGYLEAFF. DNA for the CDR3: TGTGCCTGGAGTGAGTCAGGCTACTTGGAAGCTTTCTTT.

The sample holds many counts of this clonotype. The chain has TRBV6-5 and TRBJ2-5; 15 bases are a match to TRBD2. This CDR3 comprises 17 residues. The J segment lost 0 bases and the V segment lost 6 bases, leaving 5 bases of the junction unmatched. Germline lookup yields CDR1 MNHEY and CDR2 SVGAGI. The CDR3 region has the DNA TGTGCCAGCAGGGTCGGACTAGCGGGAGGGTACCAAGAGACCCAGTACTTC. Its protein product is CASRVGLAGGYQETQYF.

Turning to this clonotype: A much larger clone sits a single nucleotide away, making a read error possible. The gene calls are TRBV5-1 and TRBJ2-7, with 10 bases matching TRBD1. The length of the CDR3 is 14 residues. The germline gives CDR1 SGHRS, CDR2 YFSETQ. CDR3 in DNA: TGCTCCAGCTCCCGGGACAGGGGCGCCTACGAGCAGTACTTC. Its protein is CSSSRDRGAYEQYF.

This clonotype was recorded at least ten times. The rearrangement joins TRBV4-3 to TRBJ1-1; 8 nucleotides line up with TRBD1. With V trimmed by 3 bases and J by 0 bases, 9 bases remained unmatched. The CDR3 runs to 17 residues. The V gene's germline CDR1 is LGHNA and CDR2 YSLEER. The DNA for the CDR3 is TGCGCCAGCAGCCAGGAGACAGGGGTGATAATGAACACTGAAGCTTTCTTT. It translates to CASSQETGVIMNTEAFF.

This clonotype was seen at least ten times. The chain recombines TRBV7-8 with TRBJ1-1; no definite D call. Germline V gives CDR1 SGHVS, CDR2 FQNEAQ. CDR3 size: 13 residues. Trimming cost V 5 bases and J 3 bases, with 10 bases left between them. DNA of the CDR3: TGTGCCAGCAGCCGCGGAGCTTACACTGAAGCTTTCTTT. This codes for CASSRGAYTEAFF.

A word on this clonotype: The junction departs from germline at one end; a sequencing error may be responsible. The chain uses TRBV30 and TRBJ1-2; 7 positions agree with TRBD1. The CDR3 runs 14 residues. Looked up from germline, CDR1 is GTSNPN and CDR2 is SVGIG (reference sequence). The CDR3 here is CAWSVDRDNYGYAF. CDR3 nucleotides: TGTGCCTGGAGTGTCGACAGGGATAACTATGGCTACGCCTTC.

This clonotype was seen many times. Here the CDR3 DNA reads TGTGCCTGGAGTGTTTCAGAAGGCTACACCTTC. This translates into CAWSVSEGYTF. The chain carries TRBV30 and TRBJ1-2; D is unclear. The V end was cut by 0 bases, the J end by 8 bases, with 7 bases between. The CDR3 is 11 residues long. Germline lookup yields CDR1 GTSNPN and CDR2 SVGIG (reference sequence).